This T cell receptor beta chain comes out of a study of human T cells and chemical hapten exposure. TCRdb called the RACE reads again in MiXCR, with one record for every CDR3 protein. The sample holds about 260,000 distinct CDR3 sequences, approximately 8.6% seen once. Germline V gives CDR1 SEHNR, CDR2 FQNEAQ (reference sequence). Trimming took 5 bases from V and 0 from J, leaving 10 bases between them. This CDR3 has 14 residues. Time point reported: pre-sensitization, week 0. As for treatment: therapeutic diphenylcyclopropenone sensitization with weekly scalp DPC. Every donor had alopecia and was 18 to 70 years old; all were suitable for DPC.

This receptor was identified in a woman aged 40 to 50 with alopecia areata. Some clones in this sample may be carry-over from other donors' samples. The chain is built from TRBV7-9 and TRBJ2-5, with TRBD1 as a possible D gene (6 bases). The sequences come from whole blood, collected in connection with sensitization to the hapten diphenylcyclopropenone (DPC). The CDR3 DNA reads TGTGCCAGCAGCGACGACAGGAACCAAGAGACCCAGTACTTC. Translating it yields CASSDDRNQETQYF.